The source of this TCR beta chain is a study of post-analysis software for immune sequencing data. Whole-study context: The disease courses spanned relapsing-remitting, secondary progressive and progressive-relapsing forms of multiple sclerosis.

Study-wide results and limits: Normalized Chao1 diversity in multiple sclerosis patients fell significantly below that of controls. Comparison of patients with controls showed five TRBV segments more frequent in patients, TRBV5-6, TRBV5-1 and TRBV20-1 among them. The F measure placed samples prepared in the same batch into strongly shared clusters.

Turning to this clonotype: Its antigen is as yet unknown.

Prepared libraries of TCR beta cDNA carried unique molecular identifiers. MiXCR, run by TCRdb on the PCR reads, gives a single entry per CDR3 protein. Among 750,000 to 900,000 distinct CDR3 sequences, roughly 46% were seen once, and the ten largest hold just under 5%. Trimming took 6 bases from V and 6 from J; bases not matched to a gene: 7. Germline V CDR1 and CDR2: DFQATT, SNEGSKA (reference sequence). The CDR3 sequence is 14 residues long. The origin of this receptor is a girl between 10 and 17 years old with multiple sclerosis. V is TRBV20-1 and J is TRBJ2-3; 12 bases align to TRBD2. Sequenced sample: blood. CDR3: CSAIRTSGIDTQYF. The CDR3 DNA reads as TGCAGTGCCATTCGGACTAGCGGGATTGATACGCAGTATTTT.